The 18 T cell receptor beta chains in this list originate from one sample, sequenced in a study of a mutant IDH1 vaccine in newly diagnosed glioma. Described time point: baseline, week 1 (first vaccination visit). Specified treatment: pre-vaccination baseline after standard-of-care therapy. TCRdb keeps only in-frame clones here, not all; method: immunoSEQ multiplex PCR. This table has roughly 35,000 clones, around nine tenths appearing once. The sample in question was PBMCs, obtained from a glioma patient treated with radiotherapy, temozolomide or both. These receptors were obtained from a woman between 35 and 50 years old with glioma.

This clone was picked up one time. The chain combines TRBV10-1 with TRBJ2-1; TRBD1 might be the D (5 bases). Germline values: CDR1 WNHNN, CDR2 SYGVQD (reference sequence). V dropped 0 bases and J dropped 5 bases, with 8 bases sitting between them. The CDR3 sequence is 14 residues long. The CDR3 sequence: CASSESKGDNEQFF. The CDR3 nucleotides read TGCGCCAGCAGTGAGTCGAAAGGGGACAATGAGCAGTTCTTC.

This clone was found once. This chain links TRBV7-2 with TRBJ1-2; tentatively, D is TRBD1 (5 bases). Germline lookup yields CDR1 SGHTA and CDR2 FQGNSA. With 5 bases removed from V and 4 bases from J, the gap between germline ends came to 14 bases. The CDR3 has 14 amino acids. CDR3 sequence (DNA): TGTGCCAGCAGCCGTTCCAGGGCGCCCTATGGCTACACCTTC. Its translation: CASSRSRAPYGYTF.

The genes are TRBV2 and TRBJ1-6, with D maybe TRBD1 (6 bases). V was shortened by 5 bases and J by 4 bases, with 12 bases between the two germline ends. The length of the CDR3 is 15 residues. Germline V gives CDR1 SNHLY, CDR2 FYNNEI. For the CDR3, the DNA is TGTGCCAGCAGTCTCGACAGGCCTTATAATTCACCCCTCCACTTT. Amino acid sequence: CASSLDRPYNSPLHF.

V gene TRBV25-1 combines with J gene TRBJ1-6, with no clear D. Germline values: CDR1 MGHDK, CDR2 SYGVNS. V lost 0 bases and J 7 bases, leaving 16 bases between the germline ends. The CDR3 has 17 amino acids. CDR3 nucleotides: TGTGCCAGCAGTGAATATAAGGGAGGGTTAGGGAATTCACCCCTCCACTTT. It codes for CASSEYKGGLGNSPLHF.

V is TRBV19 and J is TRBJ1-4, with 9 positions matching TRBD1. The CDR3 covers 14 residues. With V trimmed by 9 bases and J by 5 bases, 7 bases remained unmatched. Per germline, CDR1 LNHDA and CDR2 SQIVND (reference sequence). In nucleotides, the CDR3 is TGTGCCAGCGGGAAACAGGGGGCGAATGAAAAACTGTTTTTT. Amino acids: CASGKQGANEKLFF.

The CDR3 DNA reads TGTGCCAGCAGCTTGTACATGTCGGAAGAGACCCAGTACTTC. Translating it yields CASSLYMSEETQYF. The chain has TRBV5-5 and TRBJ2-5; no definite D call. CDR1 is SGHKS and CDR2 is YYEKEE in the germline V gene (reference sequence). The V end was cut by 1 base, the J end by 3 bases, with 10 bases between. The CDR3 is 14 amino acids.

J is TRBJ2-7 and V is TRBV10-2; 9 positions agree with TRBD1. The J segment lost 13 bases and the V segment lost 2 bases, leaving 9 bases of the junction unmatched. Germline values: CDR1 WSHSY, CDR2 SAAADI. This CDR3 has 13 residues. For the CDR3, the DNA is TGCGCCAGCAGTGAGACAGGGGGCCATAGGAAATACTTC. This sequence encodes CASSETGGHRKYF.

In its sample, this clone ranks as medium-sized. This rearrangement joins TRBV2 to TRBJ1-1; TRBD1 might be the D (6 bases). The germline gives CDR1 SNHLY, CDR2 FYNNEI. The V end lost 2 bases, the J end lost 5 bases, and 6 bases lay between the germline ends. CDR3 length: 12 amino acids. The CDR3 DNA sequence: TGTGCCAGCAGTGAACAGGGGACTGAAGCTTTCTTT. Amino acid sequence: CASSEQGTEAFF. The whole variable domain, filled in from reference TRBV2 and TRBJ1-1, reads EPEVTQTPSHQVTQMGQEVILRCVPISNHLYFYWYRQILGQKVEFLVSFYNNEISEKSEIFDDQFSVERPDGSNFTLKIRSTKLEDSAMYFCASSEQGTEAFFGQGTRLTVV.

The chain recombines TRBV7-2 with TRBJ2-3; 9 nucleotides agree with TRBD2. The germline V gene has CDR1 SGHTA and CDR2 FQGNSA. Germline trimming cut 2 bases from V and 6 bases from J; bases unmatched to any gene: 6. The CDR3 has 15 amino acids. The CDR3 spells CASSLRRGGPDTQYF. DNA of the CDR3: TGTGCCAGCAGCTTAAGGCGGGGGGGCCCGGATACGCAGTATTTT.

This rearrangement joins TRBV6-5 to TRBJ1-2, with 10 nucleotides matching TRBD1. The germline CDR1 and CDR2 sequences are MNHEY and SVGAGI. CDR3 length: 13 amino acids. The V segment lost 2 bases and the J segment 10 bases; nucleotides outside the gene matches: 4. The CDR3 DNA reads TGTGCCAGCAGTTACCGGGACAGGGGAGTCTACACCTTC. Its translation is CASSYRDRGVYTF.

The rearrangement links TRBV10-2 to TRBJ2-3; 13 nucleotides line up with TRBD2. CDR1 is WSHSY, CDR2 SAAADI, per germline. The junction had 3 bases not matched to a gene; V was cut back by 6 bases and J by 3 bases. The CDR3 has 15 amino acids. The chain's CDR3 is CASRVLAGGTDTQYF. In DNA, the CDR3 is TGCGCCAGCAGAGTACTAGCGGGGGGGACAGATACGCAGTATTTT.

V usage is TRBV2 and J usage is TRBJ1-6, with 7 bases that match TRBD1. The junction had 9 bases not matched to a gene; V was cut back by 4 bases and J by 9 bases. The germline gives CDR1 SNHLY, CDR2 FYNNEI. The CDR3 totals 15 residues. CDR3 nucleotide sequence: TGTGCCAGCAGTGTTAAGGGGGCCGGTAGTTCACCCCTCCACTTT. Encoded protein: CASSVKGAGSSPLHF.

CDR3 nucleotide sequence: TGTGCCAGCTCACCAGCCACGTCGGTAAATAGAAACACCATATATTTT. Translation gives CASSPATSVNRNTIYF. The chain is built from TRBV18 and TRBJ1-3; D unclear. Germline CDR1 and CDR2: KGHSH and LQKENI. CDR3 length equals 16 residues. Trimming removed 2 bases at V and 5 bases at J, with 16 bases between.

V usage is TRBV2 and J usage is TRBJ1-2, with a tentative D call TRBD1 (6 bases). V dropped 5 bases and J dropped 6 bases, with 22 bases sitting between them. The CDR3 has 16 residues. Germline V gene lookup returns CDR1 SNHLY and CDR2 FYNNEI. In nucleotides, the CDR3 is TGTGCCAGCAGTCCAGTAGGGGGGGCGCCTTTCCATGGCTACACCTTC. Its translation: CASSPVGGAPFHGYTF.

The chain combines TRBV5-4 with TRBJ2-1, with D perhaps TRBD2 (6 bases). V lost 6 bases to trimming and J lost 5 bases, with 12 bases between them. The CDR3 runs 13 residues. Germline loops: CDR1 SGHNT, CDR2 YYREEE (reference sequence). The CDR3 region is CASKLGGNNEQFF. The CDR3 coding sequence is TGTGCCAGCAAGTTGGGGGGTAACAATGAGCAGTTCTTC.

This clone has a single count. The chain recombines TRBV6-6 with TRBJ2-7, with a weak D call TRBD2 (7 bases). CDR1 is MNHNY, CDR2 SVGAGI, per germline (reference sequence). The V end was cut by 6 bases, the J end by 6 bases, with 18 bases between. The CDR3 has 14 amino acids. CDR3 sequence (DNA): TGTGCCAGCAGAAACCGCCGGGGGGCCTCCGAGCAGTACTTC. Protein: CASRNRRGASEQYF.

This rearrangement joins TRBV29-1 to TRBJ1-1; the D gene is possibly TRBD1 (5 bases). The germline V gene has CDR1 SQVTM and CDR2 ANQGSEA. This CDR3 is built from 13 residues. V was shortened by 0 bases and J by 4 bases, with 9 bases between the two germline ends. The CDR3 nucleotides are TGCAGCGTTGAAGATTGGGGGGGCACTGAAGCTTTCTTT. The encoded protein is CSVEDWGGTEAFF.

The sample holds one count of this clone. The DNA for the CDR3 is TGTGCCAGCAGCGTAGCACGACAGCAAGAGACCCAGTACTTC. Its translation is CASSVARQQETQYF. This rearrangement joins TRBV9 to TRBJ2-5; D perhaps matches TRBD1 (5 bases). CDR1 SGDLS and CDR2 YYNGEE come from the germline V gene. The CDR3 spans 14 residues. The V end was cut by 0 bases, the J end by 2 bases, with 8 bases between.